The 12 T cell receptor beta chains listed next were all sequenced from one sample in a study of vaccination effects on CD4 cells after COVID-19. Ahead of sequencing, the ViraFEST assay grew antigen-specific CD4+ T cells using viral peptide pools. CD4+ T cells were isolated after 10 days of culture. This person's SARS-CoV-2 infection, confirmed by PCR, occurred between March and December 2020. No antigen has been identified for these receptors. Libraries were prepared by immunoSEQ multiplex PCR; TCRdb keeps only in-frame clonotypes and omits some of them. In the table there are roughly 23,000 clones, around 69% of which are singletons. Sequencing was performed on CD4+ T cells from PBMCs cultured with SARS-CoV-2 spike peptides, taken before COVID-19 vaccination. Source of these receptors: a human donor who had a prior SARS-CoV-2 infection.

This clone was seen a few times. CDR3 nucleotides: TGTGCCAGCAGCTTTCTTCTAGCGGGAGGGAATGAGCAGTTCTTC. This codes for CASSFLLAGGNEQFF. The chain couples TRBV7-9 to TRBJ2-1; 12 bases are shared with TRBD2. Germline V gene lookup returns CDR1 SEHNR and CDR2 FQNEAQ (reference sequence). V shed 3 bases and J 7 bases; nucleotides not matched to a gene: 4. There are 15 residues in the CDR3.

The CDR3 DNA is TGTGCCAGCAGTCGACAGGCGAACTATGGCTACACCTTC. It encodes CASSRQANYGYTF. This chain connects TRBV6-2 or TRBV6-3 to TRBJ1-2, with a weak D call TRBD1 (6 bases). This CDR3 comprises 13 residues. Germline V gives CDR1 MNHEY, CDR2 SVGEGT. The V and J ends lost 5 bases and 2 bases respectively, with 9 bases between them.

This clone was seen more than once but under ten times. This rearrangement joins TRBV5-8 to TRBJ2-3, with TRBD2 identical over 11 bases. This CDR3 is 14 amino acids long. J was trimmed by 6 bases and V by 2 bases; bases with no gene match: 2. Germline V gene lookup returns CDR1 SGHTS and CDR2 YDEGEE. CDR3 residues: CASSLLAGVDTQYF. In DNA form, the CDR3 reads TGTGCCAGCAGCTTACTAGCGGGAGTGGATACGCAGTATTTT.

V is TRBV9 and J is TRBJ2-5; 9 bases fit TRBD2. The trim removed 0 bases at V and 5 bases at J, leaving 2 bases unmatched. This CDR3 spans 14 amino acids. The germline V gene encodes CDR1 SGDLS and CDR2 YYNGEE. The CDR3 DNA reads as TGTGCCAGCAGCGTAGGCGCGGGAGGGGAGACCCAGTACTTC. This sequence encodes CASSVGAGGETQYF.

V and J are TRBV4-3 and TRBJ1-1; no reliable D call. V gave up 0 bases and J gave up 0 bases, with 20 bases separating them. CDR3 size: 19 residues. CDR1 and CDR2 from the germline V gene are LGHNA and YSLEER. CDR3 in amino acids: CASSQDGQEFAWLNTEAFF. In DNA, the CDR3 is TGCGCCAGCAGCCAAGATGGTCAGGAATTTGCCTGGTTGAACACTGAAGCTTTCTTT.

The V gene is TRBV5-1, the J gene TRBJ1-4, with D tentatively TRBD1 (5 bases). CDR1 is SGHRS and CDR2 is YFSETQ in the germline V gene. V lost 5 bases, J lost 5 bases, and 13 bases lay in between. The length of the CDR3 is 14 residues. The CDR3, as DNA: TGCGCCAGCAGATCGACAGAAATAAATGAAAAACTGTTTTTT. Translation gives CASRSTEINEKLFF. Using reference TRBV5-1 and TRBJ1-4 for the parts outside the CDR3, the full variable domain is KAGVTQTPRYLIKTRGQQVTLSCSPISGHRSVSWYQQTPGQGLQFLFEYFSETQRNKGNFPGRFSGRQFSNSRSEMNVSTLELGDSALYLCASRSTEINEKLFFGSGTQLSVL.

The chain carries TRBV19 and TRBJ2-7; D tentatively reads TRBD1 or TRBD2 (5 bases each). Germline lookup yields CDR1 LNHDA and CDR2 SQIVND (reference sequence). The length of the CDR3 is 17 residues. V was shortened by 5 bases and J by 2 bases, with 22 bases between the two germline ends. The CDR3: CASSPGRSGYFAYEQYF. The CDR3 DNA follows: TGTGCCAGTAGTCCGGGACGGTCGGGTTATTTTGCCTACGAGCAGTACTTC.

The CDR3 region has the DNA TGTGCCACCAGTACTTTCGGAAGCAATGAGCAGTTCTTC. Encoded protein: CATSTFGSNEQFF. V gene TRBV24-1 combines with J gene TRBJ2-1; the D is unclear. Trimming took off 6 bases at V and 6 bases at J, with 11 bases between the two ends. This CDR3 region has 13 residues. Germline CDR1 KGHDR, CDR2 SFDVKD.

The CDR3 loop reads CATSELRDRVNEQFF. The DNA of the CDR3 is TGTGCCACCAGTGAACTTCGGGACAGGGTCAATGAGCAGTTCTTC. The chain employs TRBV24-1 and TRBJ2-1; TRBD1 matches 9 bases. CDR1 KGHDR and CDR2 SFDVKD come from the germline V gene. The length of the CDR3 is 15 residues. V shed 4 bases and J 6 bases; nucleotides not matched to a gene: 6.

The V gene is TRBV6-5, the J gene TRBJ1-1; D is ambiguous. V dropped 6 bases and J dropped 11 bases, with 19 bases sitting between them. Germline lookup yields CDR1 MNHEY and CDR2 SVGAGI. The CDR3 sequence is 13 residues long. The CDR3 sequence is CASSYTQRVAAFF. The CDR3 bases are TGTGCCAGCAGCTATACCCAGAGAGTGGCGGCTTTCTTT.

The rearrangement uses TRBV2 and TRBJ1-3, with D uncertain. Per the germline V gene, CDR1 is SNHLY and CDR2 is FYNNEI. CDR3 length equals 14 residues. Trimming removed 8 bases at V and 0 bases at J, with 11 bases between. CDR3 loop: CASGRFLSGNTIYF. CDR3 sequence (DNA): TGTGCCAGCGGACGGTTCCTCTCTGGAAACACCATATATTTT.

The rearrangement uses TRBV11-3 and TRBJ1-1; D is unresolved. Germline loops: CDR1 SGHNT, CDR2 YENEEA. V lost 8 bases to trimming and J lost 1 base, with 8 bases between them. This CDR3 region has 12 residues. The CDR3 region has the DNA TGTGCCAGCGGAGGAGAGAACACTGAAGCTTTCTTT. This translates into CASGGENTEAFF.